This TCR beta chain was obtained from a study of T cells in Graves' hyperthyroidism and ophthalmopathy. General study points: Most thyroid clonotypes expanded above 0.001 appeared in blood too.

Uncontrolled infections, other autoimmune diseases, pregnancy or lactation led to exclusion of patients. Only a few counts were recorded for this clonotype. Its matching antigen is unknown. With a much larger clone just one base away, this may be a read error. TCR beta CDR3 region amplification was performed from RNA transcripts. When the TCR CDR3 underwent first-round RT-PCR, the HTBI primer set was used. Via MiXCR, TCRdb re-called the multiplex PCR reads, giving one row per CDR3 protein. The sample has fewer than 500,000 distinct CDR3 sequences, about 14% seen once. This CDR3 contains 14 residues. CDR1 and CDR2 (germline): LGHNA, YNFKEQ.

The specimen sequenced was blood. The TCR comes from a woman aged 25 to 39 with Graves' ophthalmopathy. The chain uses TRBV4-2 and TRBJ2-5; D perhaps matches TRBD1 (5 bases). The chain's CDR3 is CANSQDGAGGTQYF. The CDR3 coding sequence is TGTGCCAACAGCCAAGATGGGGCCGGCGGGACCCAGTACTTC.